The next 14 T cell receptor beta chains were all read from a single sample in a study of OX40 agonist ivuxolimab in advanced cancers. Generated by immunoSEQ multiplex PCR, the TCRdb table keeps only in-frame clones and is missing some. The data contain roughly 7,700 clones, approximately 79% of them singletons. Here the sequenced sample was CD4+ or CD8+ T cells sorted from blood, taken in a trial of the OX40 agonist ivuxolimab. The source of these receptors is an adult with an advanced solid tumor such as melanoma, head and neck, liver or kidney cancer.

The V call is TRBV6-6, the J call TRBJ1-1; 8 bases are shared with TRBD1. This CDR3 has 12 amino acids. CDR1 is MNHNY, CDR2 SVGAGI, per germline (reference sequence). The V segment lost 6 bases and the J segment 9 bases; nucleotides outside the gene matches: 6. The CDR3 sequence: CASRPDRGKAFF. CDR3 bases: TGTGCCAGCAGGCCCGACAGGGGAAAAGCTTTCTTT.

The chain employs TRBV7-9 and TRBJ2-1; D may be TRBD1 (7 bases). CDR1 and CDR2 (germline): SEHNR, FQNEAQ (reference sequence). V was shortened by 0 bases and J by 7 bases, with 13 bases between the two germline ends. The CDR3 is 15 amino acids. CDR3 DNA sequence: TGTGCCAGCAGCTTAGCAGGCGGGACAGATAATGAGCAGTTCTTC. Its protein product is CASSLAGGTDNEQFF. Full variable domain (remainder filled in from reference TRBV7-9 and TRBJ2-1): DTGVSQNPRHKITKRGQNVTFRCDPISEHNRLYWYRQTLGQGPEFLTYFQNEAQLEKSRLLSDRFSAERPKGSFSTLEIQRTEQGDSAMYLCASSLAGGTDNEQFFGPGTRLTVL.

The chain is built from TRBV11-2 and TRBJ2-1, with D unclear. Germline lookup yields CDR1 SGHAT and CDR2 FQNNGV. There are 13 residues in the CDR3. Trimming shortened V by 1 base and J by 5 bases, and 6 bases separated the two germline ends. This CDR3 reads CASSLGANNEQFF. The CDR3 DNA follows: TGTGCCAGCAGCTTAGGGGCAAACAATGAGCAGTTCTTC.

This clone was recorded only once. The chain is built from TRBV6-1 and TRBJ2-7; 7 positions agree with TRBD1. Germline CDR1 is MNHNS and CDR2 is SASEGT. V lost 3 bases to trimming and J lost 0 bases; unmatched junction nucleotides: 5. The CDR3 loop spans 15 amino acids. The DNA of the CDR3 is TGTGCCAGCAGTGACCACAGGGGATACTCCTACGAGCAGTACTTC. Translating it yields CASSDHRGYSYEQYF.

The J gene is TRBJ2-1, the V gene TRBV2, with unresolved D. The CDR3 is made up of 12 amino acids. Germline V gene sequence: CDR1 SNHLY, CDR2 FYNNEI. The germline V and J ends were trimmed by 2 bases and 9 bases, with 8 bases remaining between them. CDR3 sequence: CASSEYDGEQFF. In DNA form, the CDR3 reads TGTGCCAGCAGTGAATACGATGGTGAGCAGTTCTTC.

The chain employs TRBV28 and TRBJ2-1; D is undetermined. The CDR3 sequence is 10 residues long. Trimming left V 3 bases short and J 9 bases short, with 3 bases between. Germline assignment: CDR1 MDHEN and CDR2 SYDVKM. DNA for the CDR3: TGTGCCAGCAGTTTTAGTGAGCAGTTCTTC. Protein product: CASSFSEQFF.

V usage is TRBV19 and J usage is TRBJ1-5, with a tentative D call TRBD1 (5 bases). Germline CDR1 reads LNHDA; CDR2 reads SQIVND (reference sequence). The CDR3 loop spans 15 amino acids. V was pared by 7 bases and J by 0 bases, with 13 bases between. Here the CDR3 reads CASKEGVFSNQPQHF. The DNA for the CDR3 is TGTGCCAGTAAAGAAGGGGTGTTTAGCAATCAGCCCCAGCATTTT.

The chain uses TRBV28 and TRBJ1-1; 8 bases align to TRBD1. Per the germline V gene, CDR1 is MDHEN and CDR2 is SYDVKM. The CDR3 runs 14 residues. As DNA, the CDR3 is TGTTCTAGCTGGGCCGGGACAGGGAACACTGAAGCTTTCTTT. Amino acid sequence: CSSWAGTGNTEAFF.

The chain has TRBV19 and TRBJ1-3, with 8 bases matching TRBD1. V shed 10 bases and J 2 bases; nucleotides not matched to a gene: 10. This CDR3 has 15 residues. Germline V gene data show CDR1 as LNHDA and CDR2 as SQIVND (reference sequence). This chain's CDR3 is CATGQGRTAGNTIYF. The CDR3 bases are TGTGCCACCGGACAGGGAAGAACTGCTGGAAACACCATATATTTT. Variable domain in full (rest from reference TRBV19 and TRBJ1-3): DGGITQSPKYLFRKEGQNVTLSCEQNLNHDAMYWYRQDPGQGLRLIYYSQIVNDFQKGDIAEGYSVSREKKESFPLTVTSAQKNPTAFYLCATGQGRTAGNTIYFGEGSWLTVV.

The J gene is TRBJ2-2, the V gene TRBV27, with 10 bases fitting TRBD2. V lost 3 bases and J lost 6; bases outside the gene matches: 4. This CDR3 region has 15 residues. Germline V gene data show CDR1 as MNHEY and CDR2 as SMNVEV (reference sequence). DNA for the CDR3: TGTGCCAGCAGTTTTGTAGCGGGAGGTTCCGGGGAGCTGTTTTTT. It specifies CASSFVAGGSGELFF.

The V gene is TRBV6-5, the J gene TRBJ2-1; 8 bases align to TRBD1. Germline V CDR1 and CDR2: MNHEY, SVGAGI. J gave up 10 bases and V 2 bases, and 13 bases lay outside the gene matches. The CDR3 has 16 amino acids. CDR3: CASSYPGTGYPGEQFF. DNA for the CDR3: TGTGCCAGCAGTTACCCCGGGACAGGCTACCCTGGGGAGCAGTTCTTC.

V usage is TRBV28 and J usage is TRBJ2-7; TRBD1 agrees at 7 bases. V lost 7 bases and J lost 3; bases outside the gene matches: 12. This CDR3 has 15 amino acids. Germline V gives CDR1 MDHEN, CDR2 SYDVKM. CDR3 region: CASIQTGAGGYEQYF. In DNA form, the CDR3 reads TGTGCCAGCATTCAAACAGGGGCTGGTGGCTACGAGCAGTACTTC.

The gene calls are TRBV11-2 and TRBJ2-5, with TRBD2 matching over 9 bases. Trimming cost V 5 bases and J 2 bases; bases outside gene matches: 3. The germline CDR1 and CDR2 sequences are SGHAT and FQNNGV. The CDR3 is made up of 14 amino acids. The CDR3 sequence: CASSVAGGQETQYF. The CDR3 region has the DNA TGTGCCAGCAGCGTTGCGGGGGGGCAAGAGACCCAGTACTTC. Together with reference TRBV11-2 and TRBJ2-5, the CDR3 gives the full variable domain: EAGVAQSPRYKIIEKRQSVAFWCNPISGHATLYWYQQILGQGPKLLIQFQNNGVVDDSQLPKDRFSAERLKGVDSTLKIQPAKLEDSAVYLCASSVAGGQETQYFGPGTRLLVL.

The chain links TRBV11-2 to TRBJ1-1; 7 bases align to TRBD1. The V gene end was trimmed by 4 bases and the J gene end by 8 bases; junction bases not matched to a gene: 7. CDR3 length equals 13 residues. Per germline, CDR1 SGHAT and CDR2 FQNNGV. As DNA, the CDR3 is TGTGCCAGCAGCTATACAGGGGACCCCGAAGCTTTCTTT. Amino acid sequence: CASSYTGDPEAFF.